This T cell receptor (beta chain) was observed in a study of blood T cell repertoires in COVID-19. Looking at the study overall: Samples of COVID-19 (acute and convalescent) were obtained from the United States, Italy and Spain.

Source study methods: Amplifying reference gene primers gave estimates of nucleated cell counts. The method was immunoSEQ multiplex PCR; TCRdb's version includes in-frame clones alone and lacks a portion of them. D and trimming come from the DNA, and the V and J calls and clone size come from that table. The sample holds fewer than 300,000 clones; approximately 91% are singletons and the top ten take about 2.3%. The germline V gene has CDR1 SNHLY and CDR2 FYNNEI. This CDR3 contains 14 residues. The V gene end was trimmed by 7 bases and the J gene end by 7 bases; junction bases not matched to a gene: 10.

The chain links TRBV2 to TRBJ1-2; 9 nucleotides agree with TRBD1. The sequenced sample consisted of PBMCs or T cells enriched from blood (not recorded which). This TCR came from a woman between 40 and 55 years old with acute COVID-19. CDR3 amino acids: CASTAKQGAGGYTF. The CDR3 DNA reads TGTGCCAGCACTGCAAAACAGGGGGCTGGTGGCTACACCTTC.